What follows describes a single T cell receptor beta chain. What it recognizes is unknown. These data are taken from a study of blood T cells in healthy people across ages. Broader study findings: Across the age range, TCR beta diversity per million T cells fell in a roughly linear way. TCR beta diversity tracked closely with naive T cell percentage.

This CDR3 region has 16 residues. V lost 3 bases to trimming and J lost 5 bases; unmatched junction nucleotides: 8. Germline V gene sequence: CDR1 LGHNA, CDR2 YNFKEQ. All donors came from Russia, were Caucasian and healthy, and spanned ages 6 to 90. The amount of total RNA extracted per sample was at least 5.5 micrograms. A sample-barcoded 5' primer and a J-beta primer mix were used in a second PCR of roughly 6 to 12 cycles. Using its own MiXCR run on the 5' RACE reads, TCRdb lists one record per CDR3 protein. The profile shows 1.5 million to 2 million distinct CDR3 sequences, 49% of them singletons. This sequence joins TRBV4-2 and TRBJ1-4, with 8 bases fitting TRBD1. This clonotype was sampled from a woman aged 40 to 50 in good health. Sequencing was done on a sample of blood. The CDR3 here is CASSQGSGGGNEKLFF. The CDR3 DNA is TGTGCCAGCAGCCAGGGGTCAGGGGGCGGGAATGAAAAACTGTTTTTT.